This T cell receptor (beta chain) was documented in a study of T cells in Graves' hyperthyroidism and ophthalmopathy. Ten or more counts support this clonotype. Lactation, pregnancy, other autoimmune disease or uncontrolled infection excluded patients. This CDR3 has 13 amino acids. The germline V and J ends were trimmed by 5 bases and 7 bases, with 14 bases remaining between them. Germline CDR1 and CDR2: LGHDT and YNNKEL (reference sequence). Template material for amplifying TCR beta CDR3 regions consisted of RNA transcripts. TCR CDR3 regions were first amplified by RT-PCR with HTBI primers. Each CDR3 protein gets one entry after TCRdb re-called the multiplex PCR reads with MiXCR. Of hundreds of thousands of distinct CDR3 sequences listed, approximately 15% are singletons.

This receptor was identified in a woman aged 40 to 50 with Graves' ophthalmopathy. The rearrangement links TRBV3-1 to TRBJ1-2; the D is unclear. Source material: blood. CDR3 DNA: TGTGCCAGCAGCACCAGAGGGTTGCGTGGCTACACCTTC. Protein: CASSTRGLRGYTF.